One and the same sample provided the 21 T cell receptor beta chains below, sequenced in a study of cytomegalovirus exposure and HLA in healthy donors. The study ran its PCR with 60 Vbeta and 13 Jbeta primers. Sequencing used immunoSEQ multiplex PCR; TCRdb keeps in-frame clones, though not all of them. Among 100,000 to 150,000 clones listed, just over 75% were seen once. Sequencing was carried out using PBMCs. Every receptor here comes from a woman aged 50 to 60 in good health and CMV-seronegative.

The chain has TRBV7-9 and TRBJ1-4, with TRBD1 identical over 8 bases. This CDR3 contains 14 residues. Germline V gives CDR1 SEHNR, CDR2 FQNEAQ (reference sequence). V lost 5 bases and J lost 7; bases outside the gene matches: 6. The CDR3 protein is CASSLRTGSEKLFF. The CDR3 coding sequence is TGTGCCAGCAGCCTACGGACAGGGAGTGAAAAACTGTTTTTT.

This clone has only a few counts. The chain combines TRBV19 with TRBJ1-5; weak D call: TRBD1 (5 bases). The V and J ends lost 6 bases and 6 bases respectively, with 18 bases between them. CDR3 length: 15 amino acids. Germline CDR1 LNHDA, CDR2 SQIVND (reference sequence). CDR3 sequence (DNA): TGTGCCAGTAGCGCGGAGACGGGGGATTCTCAGCCCCAGCATTTT. It specifies CASSAETGDSQPQHF.

The CDR3 region has the DNA TGTGCCAGCAGCTGGGACACTGGCTCTGGAAACACCATATATTTT. Protein: CASSWDTGSGNTIYF. The chain couples TRBV13 to TRBJ1-3; D might be TRBD1 (6 bases). Trimming took off 4 bases at V and 0 bases at J, with 10 bases between the two ends. This CDR3 comprises 15 residues. CDR1 and CDR2 (germline): PRHDT, FYEKMQ (reference sequence).

This sequence joins TRBV27 and TRBJ2-7; 8 nucleotides agree with TRBD2. Trimming took 2 bases from V and 0 from J; bases not matched to a gene: 15. Germline V gene sequence: CDR1 MNHEY, CDR2 SMNVEV (reference sequence). This CDR3 spans 19 amino acids. CDR3: CASSLRMSREGPLSYEQYF. In DNA form, the CDR3 reads TGTGCCAGCAGTTTAAGAATGAGTCGGGAGGGCCCCCTCTCCTACGAGCAGTACTTC.

Details on this clone: Germline and junction disagree at one end, which may indicate a read error. In nucleotides, the CDR3 is TGTGCCAGCAGCACGACACCTTATGGCTACCCCTTC. Protein product: CASSTTPYGYPF. The chain uses TRBV9 and TRBJ1-2; D is uncertain. Looked up from germline, CDR1 is SGDLS and CDR2 is YYNGEE. The CDR3 covers 12 residues.

V is TRBV7-9 and J is TRBJ2-1; a possible D gene is TRBD2 (5 bases). V was cut by 8 bases and J by 3 bases, with 20 bases left in between. CDR1 is SEHNR and CDR2 is FQNEAQ in the germline V gene (reference sequence). This CDR3 spans 16 amino acids. CDR3 residues: CASLGSDSVSYNEQFF. Here the CDR3 DNA reads TGTGCCAGCCTTGGATCGGACTCTGTAAGCTACAATGAGCAGTTCTTC.

V gene TRBV7-9 combines with J gene TRBJ1-1; 9 bases align to TRBD1. The CDR3 spans 17 residues. The germline gives CDR1 SEHNR, CDR2 FQNEAQ (reference sequence). The V gene end was trimmed by 2 bases and the J gene end by 6 bases; junction bases not matched to a gene: 13. CDR3 sequence reads: CASSLTPGQGIWSEAFF. CDR3 in DNA: TGTGCCAGCAGCTTAACACCGGGACAGGGTATTTGGTCTGAAGCTTTCTTT.

The chain has TRBV4-3 and TRBJ1-2; 9 nucleotides line up with TRBD1. V lost 0 bases and J lost 4; bases outside the gene matches: 6. Per germline, CDR1 LGHNA and CDR2 YSLEER. This CDR3 spans 16 amino acids. Written as DNA, the CDR3 is TGCGCCAGCAGCCAAGATTGGGACAGGGTTACCTATGGCTACACCTTC. Amino acids: CASSQDWDRVTYGYTF.

The rearrangement links TRBV11-2 to TRBJ2-5; D may be TRBD2 (6 bases). V was clipped by 1 base and J by 10 bases, with 19 bases between them. Germline V gives CDR1 SGHAT, CDR2 FQNNGV. The CDR3 is 15 amino acids. CDR3 DNA: TGTGCCAGCAGCTTAGCGGTGCCAGGGACTGAGGGCCAGTACTTC. It codes for CASSLAVPGTEGQYF.

This chain uses TRBV11-3 with TRBJ2-3; 7 nucleotides line up with TRBD1. The CDR3 runs to 16 residues. V was pared by 4 bases and J by 2 bases, with 9 bases of the junction left unmatched. Germline V gene sequence: CDR1 SGHNT, CDR2 YENEEA. The CDR3 is CASSSGTARPTDTQYF. CDR3 in DNA: TGTGCCAGCAGCTCCGGGACAGCTCGGCCCACAGATACGCAGTATTTT.

The CDR3 reads CASSYGATGELFF. The CDR3 DNA reads TGTGCCAGCAGTTACGGGGCGACCGGGGAGCTGTTTTTT. This chain connects TRBV6-5 to TRBJ2-2; possible D gene TRBD1, 5 bases. This CDR3 region has 13 residues. In germline, CDR1 is MNHEY, CDR2 SVGAGI. V lost 2 bases and J 5 bases, leaving 6 bases between the germline ends.

The chain couples TRBV7-8 to TRBJ2-2, with D hard to call. The CDR3 consists of 12 residues. Germline-derived CDR1 and CDR2 are SGHVS and FQNEAQ. Trimming took 4 bases from V and 5 from J, leaving 5 bases between them. As DNA, the CDR3 is TGTGCCAGCAGCTATCTAACCGGGGAGCTGTTTTTT. Translation: CASSYLTGELFF.

V is TRBV27 and J is TRBJ1-5; 7 bases match TRBD1. V gave up 5 bases and J gave up 4 bases; unmatched junction bases: 8. There are 15 residues in the CDR3. CDR1 is MNHEY and CDR2 is SMNVEV in the germline V gene (reference sequence). The CDR3 sequence is CASSGRDRDNQPQHF. The CDR3 nucleotides read TGTGCCAGCAGTGGTCGGGACAGAGATAATCAGCCCCAGCATTTT.

The chain recombines TRBV28 with TRBJ1-1, with D maybe TRBD1 (5 bases). The CDR3 runs to 14 residues. The ends were cut back, 5 bases at V and 1 base at J, with 11 bases in the middle. Germline V gene lookup returns CDR1 MDHEN and CDR2 SYDVKM. In DNA, the CDR3 is TGTGCCAGCAGTCTCCAGGGAGGGAACACTGAAGCTTTCTTT. It specifies CASSLQGGNTEAFF.

Points on this clone: Other DNA sequences in the sample encode the same CDR3. This chain links TRBV9 with TRBJ1-5; TRBD1 is a possible D gene (5 bases). This CDR3 is 14 amino acids long. The germline V gene has CDR1 SGDLS and CDR2 YYNGEE. V was pared by 0 bases and J by 4 bases, with 8 bases between. CDR3 DNA sequence: TGTGCCAGCAGCGTAGCGGGGGGAAATCAGCCCCAGCATTTT. Translating gives CASSVAGGNQPQHF.

This sequence joins TRBV29-1 and TRBJ1-5, with 7 bases lining up with TRBD1. The CDR3 contains 14 residues. Unmatched junction bases numbered 10, after V lost 7 bases and J lost 4 bases. The germline gives CDR1 SQVTM, CDR2 ANQGSEA. In nucleotides, the CDR3 is TGCAGCGCCCTTGACAGGGATAGGAATCAGCCCCAGCATTTT. It codes for CSALDRDRNQPQHF.

This clone was observed a single time. The CDR3 sequence is CASSPWTAPGYTF. The CDR3 DNA follows: TGTGCCAGTAGTCCCTGGACTGCCCCCGGCTACACCTTC. The gene calls are TRBV19 and TRBJ1-2; D remains ambiguous. The CDR3 loop spans 13 amino acids. Germline CDR1 is LNHDA and CDR2 is SQIVND (reference sequence). Trimming left V 5 bases short and J 8 bases short, with 15 bases between.

The table lists this clone with a count of one. This rearrangement joins TRBV5-1 to TRBJ2-2, with 7 bases lining up with TRBD1. The V gene's germline CDR1 is SGHRS and CDR2 YFSETQ. This CDR3 region has 15 residues. The junction had 3 bases not matched to a gene; V was cut back by 0 bases and J by 4 bases. The CDR3 loop reads CASSLEGGSTGELFF. CDR3 nucleotides: TGCGCCAGCAGCTTGGAAGGGGGCAGCACCGGGGAGCTGTTTTTT.

As to this clone: One end of the junction fails to match germline, which may point to a read error. V is TRBV20-1 and J is TRBJ2-3, with D perhaps TRBD2 (7 bases). Germline lookup yields CDR1 DFQATT and CDR2 SNEGSKA (reference sequence). The CDR3 is 11 residues long. The CDR3 sequence: CSARDRGARLF. CDR3 coding DNA: TGCAGTGCTAGAGATCGGGGGGCACGCCTTTTT.

This rearrangement joins TRBV23-1 to TRBJ1-1; a possible D gene is TRBD1 (5 bases). TRBV23-1 is an open reading frame whose function is uncertain. CDR3 length: 19 residues. V was trimmed by 0 bases and J by 0 bases, leaving 20 bases between them. CDR3 bases: TGCGCCAGCAGTCAATCGGATAGGGGCTATCCACTTTTGAACACTGAAGCTTTCTTT. Its translation: CASSQSDRGYPLLNTEAFF.

The chain combines TRBV27 with TRBJ2-7; the match to TRBD2 covers 7 bases. The germline CDR1 and CDR2 sequences are MNHEY and SMNVEV (reference sequence). This CDR3 region has 15 residues. With 4 bases clipped from V and 4 bases from J, the junction kept 10 bases outside the gene matches. The DNA for the CDR3 is TGTGCCAGCAGTTCCCCCTCGACTAGCAGGTACGAGCAGTACTTC. Translated, it gives CASSSPSTSRYEQYF.